This T cell receptor beta chain came from a study of beta chain features in type 1 diabetes. General study results and limits: TCRB CDR3 length was moderately but significantly reduced in all four CD4+ subsets of Type 1 diabetes patients.

All of the isolated RNA was reverse transcribed, so expressed TCRB transcripts were sequenced. Deep immunoSEQ sequencing covered naive, central memory and regulatory T cell samples. The protocol was immunoSEQ multiplex PCR, while the TCRdb copy is restricted to in-frame clones and leaves out a portion. Of approximately 600,000 clones detected, 9.5% to 15% appear once; the ten largest clones hold about 0.11%. Every participating donor gave one draw, a heparinised blood sample averaging approximately 120 mL. V lost 6 bases and J 7 bases, leaving 10 bases between the germline ends. This CDR3 comprises 10 residues. CDR1 and CDR2 from the germline V gene are DFQATT and SNEGSKA (reference sequence). This clone was seen a few times. Its specificity is unknown.

The chain employs TRBV20-1 and TRBJ2-7, with D maybe TRBD2 (5 bases). The clonotype originates from a man aged 25 to 45 with type 1 diabetes. Sequenced input: naive CD4+ T cells from blood. The CDR3 coding sequence is TGCAGTGCCCCGTGGAGGGAGCAGTACTTC. It specifies CSAPWREQYF.